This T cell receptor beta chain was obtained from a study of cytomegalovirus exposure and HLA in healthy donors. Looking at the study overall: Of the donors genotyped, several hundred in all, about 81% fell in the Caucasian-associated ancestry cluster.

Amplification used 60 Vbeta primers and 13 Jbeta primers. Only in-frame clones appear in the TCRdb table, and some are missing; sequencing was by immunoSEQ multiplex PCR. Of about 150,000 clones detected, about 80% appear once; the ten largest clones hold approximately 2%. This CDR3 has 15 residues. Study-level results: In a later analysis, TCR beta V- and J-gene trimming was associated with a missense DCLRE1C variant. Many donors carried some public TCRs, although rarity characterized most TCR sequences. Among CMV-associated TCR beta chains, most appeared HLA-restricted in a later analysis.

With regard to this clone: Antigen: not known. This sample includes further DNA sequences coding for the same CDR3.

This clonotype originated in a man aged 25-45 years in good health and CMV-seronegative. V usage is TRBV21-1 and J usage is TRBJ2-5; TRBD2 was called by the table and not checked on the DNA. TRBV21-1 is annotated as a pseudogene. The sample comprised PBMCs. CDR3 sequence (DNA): TGTGCCAGCAGTATAGCGGGAGGGCTACAAGAGACCCAGTACTTC. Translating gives CASSIAGGLQETQYF.